Listed below are T cell receptor beta chains from one sample, sequenced in a study of T-cell reconstitution after alpha-beta-depleted transplantation in children. TCRdb analysed the PCR reads with MiXCR anew, one entry per CDR3 protein. The sample yields approximately 1,000,000 distinct CDR3 sequences, around 30% seen once. The source material was PBMCs, mostly from graft donor cells, sampled 360 days after TCRalphabeta/CD19-depleted stem cell transplant. These receptors were collected from a boy in the first two years of life who had a stem cell transplant for SCID, so the T cells may come from the graft donor. Each CDR3 is given with its conserved first and last residue. D genes are given only for firm matches. Only some rows state a clone size, as once, few, many or a class for expanded clones.

clone size	J gene	V gene	D gene	CDR3 DNA	CDR3 protein
NA	TRBJ2-3	TRBV9	TRBD1	TGTGCCAGCAGCGCCAATGACCGGGACAGAGGCACAGATACGCAGTATTTT	CASSANDRDRGTDTQYF
NA	TRBJ1-5	TRBV3-1	NA	TGTGCCAGCAGCCAAGGACGGTTCAATCAGCCCCAGCATTTT	CASSQGRFNQPQHF
NA	TRBJ2-7	TRBV27	TRBD1	TGTGCCAGCAGCGCTCCGGGACAGGAAGCCTACGAGCAGTACTTC	CASSAPGQEAYEQYF
once	TRBJ1-5	TRBV20-1	NA	TGCAGTGCTCTAGGGGGGAGGGTCGGCCAGCCCCAGCATTTT	CSALGGRVGQPQHF
few	TRBJ1-2	TRBV29-1	NA	TGCAGCGTTGAAGAATTACAGGGAAGGAACTATGGCTACACCTTC	CSVEELQGRNYGYTF
few	TRBJ2-7	TRBV5-6	NA	TGTGCCAGCAGCTCTCAGGGGATCCTCTACGAGCAGTACTTC	CASSSQGILYEQYF
few	TRBJ1-5	TRBV18	NA	TGTGCCAGCTCACCAGGGGTGCCCGGGGTGAGTCAGCCCCAGCATTTT	CASSPGVPGVSQPQHF
NA	TRBJ1-1	TRBV30	NA	TGTGCCATTTCCCCGGGCCGAGAAGCTTTCTTT	CAISPGREAFF
NA	TRBJ2-3	TRBV29-1	TRBD2	TGCAGCGTTGGCAGCGGGGGGTTATCTAGCACAGATACGCAGTATTTT	CSVGSGGLSSTDTQYF
few	TRBJ2-7	TRBV10-3	NA	TGTGCCATCAGTAACCCCGGGACCGGAGCCTACGAGCAGTACTTC	CAISNPGTGAYEQYF
NA	TRBJ2-7	TRBV11-2	NA	TGTGCCGTTAAACTCAACCCCTACGAGCAGTACTTC	CAVKLNPYEQYF
few	TRBJ2-1	TRBV5-1	NA	TGCGCCAGCACCCCCTCGACAAACTACAATGAGCAGTTCTTC	CASTPSTNYNEQFF
NA	TRBJ1-4	TRBV15	NA	TGTGCCACCAGCCTCCAAACAAACGGGGGAAAACTGTTTTTT	CATSLQTNGGKLFF
NA	TRBJ2-4	TRBV7-8	TRBD1	TGTGCCAGCAGCCCCCAGGACAGGGCCTTAAACATTCAGTACTTC	CASSPQDRALNIQYF
few	TRBJ1-1	TRBV4-2	NA	TGTGCCAGCAGCCAACCTAAACAATATGACACTGAAGCTTTCTTT	CASSQPKQYDTEAFF
NA	TRBJ2-1	TRBV11-2	NA	TGTGCCAGCAGCTTAGCGGTCCTTGGACGGGAGCAGTTCTTC	CASSLAVLGREQFF
NA	TRBJ2-5	TRBV5-1	NA	TGCGCCAGCAGCTACACAGGGTACCAAGAGACCCAGTACTTC	CASSYTGYQETQYF
NA	TRBJ2-1	TRBV9	TRBD1	TGTGCCAGCAGCCTCCGGGACAGGGGGCGCACGGTGCAGTTCTTC	CASSLRDRGRTVQFF
NA	TRBJ2-5	TRBV4-2	TRBD2	TGTGCCAGCAGCCGACGGGGGACTAGCGGGGCGGAGGAACAAGAGACCCAGTACTTC	CASSRRGTSGAEEQETQYF
many	TRBJ2-5	TRBV9	NA	TGTGCCAGCAGCAACGGGGGCCTTCCGGCGGAGACCCAGTACTTC	CASSNGGLPAETQYF
NA	TRBJ1-5	TRBV10-2	TRBD1	TGCGCCAGCAGGGGACAGGGCCGAGACAATCAGCCCCAGCATTTT	CASRGQGRDNQPQHF
few	TRBJ2-1	TRBV4-1	NA	TGCGCCAGCAGCCAGGCCAAGCGGCGGGATGACAATGAGCAGTTCTTC	CASSQAKRRDDNEQFF
NA	TRBJ1-2	TRBV18	NA	TGTGCCAGCTCACCACCGTTTACAGCCCCAGGCTACACCTTC	CASSPPFTAPGYTF
NA	TRBJ2-2	TRBV10-3	NA	TGTGCCATCAGTGATCCACCGGGGCGTTCAGCGAACACCGGGGAGCTGTTTTTT	CAISDPPGRSANTGELFF
NA	TRBJ2-1	TRBV18	TRBD2	TGTGCCAGCTCACCCCTAGCGGGGGGGGACTACAATGAGCAGTTCTTC	CASSPLAGGDYNEQFF
NA	TRBJ2-1	TRBV6-2/TRBV6-3	NA	TGTGCCAGCAGACCAAGCCTAGCGATCCTCAACAATGAGCAGTTCTTC	CASRPSLAILNNEQFF
NA	TRBJ2-5	TRBV20-1	NA	TGCAGTGCTAGAGTCTCCCCGGGGGCCCAGGGGACCCAGTACTTC	CSARVSPGAQGTQYF
NA	TRBJ2-7	TRBV28	TRBD2	TGTGCCAGCAGTATCTATGGACTAGCGGGGGGCACCCGGGGCGAGCAGTACTTC	CASSIYGLAGGTRGEQYF
NA	TRBJ2-3	TRBV28	TRBD2	TGTGCCAGCAGTTTATCGTCTAGCGGGGGGGCCCATACGCAGTATTTT	CASSLSSSGGAHTQYF
NA	TRBJ1-3	TRBV29-1	NA	TGCAGCGTTGGGACCTCTGGAAACACCATATATTTT	CSVGTSGNTIYF